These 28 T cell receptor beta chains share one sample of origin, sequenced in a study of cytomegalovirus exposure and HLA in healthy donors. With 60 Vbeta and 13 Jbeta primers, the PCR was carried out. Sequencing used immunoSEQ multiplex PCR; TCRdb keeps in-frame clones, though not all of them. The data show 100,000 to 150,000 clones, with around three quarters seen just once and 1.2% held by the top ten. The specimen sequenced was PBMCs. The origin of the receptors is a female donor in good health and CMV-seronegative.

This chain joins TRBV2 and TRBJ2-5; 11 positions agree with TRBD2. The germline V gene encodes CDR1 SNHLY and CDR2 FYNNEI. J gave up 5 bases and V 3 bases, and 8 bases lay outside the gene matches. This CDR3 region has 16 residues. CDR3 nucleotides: TGTGCCAGCAGTGATGGGTTAGCGGGGGGGCGCGAGACCCAGTACTTC. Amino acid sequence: CASSDGLAGGRETQYF.

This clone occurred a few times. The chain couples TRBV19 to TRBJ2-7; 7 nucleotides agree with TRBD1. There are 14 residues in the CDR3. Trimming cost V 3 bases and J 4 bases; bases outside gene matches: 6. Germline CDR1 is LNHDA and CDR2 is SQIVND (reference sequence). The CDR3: CASSIRTGLYEQYF. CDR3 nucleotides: TGTGCCAGTAGTATCCGGACAGGCTTATACGAGCAGTACTTC.

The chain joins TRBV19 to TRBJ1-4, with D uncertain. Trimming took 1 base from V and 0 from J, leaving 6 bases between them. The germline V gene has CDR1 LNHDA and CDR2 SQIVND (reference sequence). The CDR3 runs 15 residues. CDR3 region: CASSIGAATNEKLFF. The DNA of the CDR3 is TGTGCCAGTAGTATAGGGGCTGCAACTAATGAAAAACTGTTTTTT.

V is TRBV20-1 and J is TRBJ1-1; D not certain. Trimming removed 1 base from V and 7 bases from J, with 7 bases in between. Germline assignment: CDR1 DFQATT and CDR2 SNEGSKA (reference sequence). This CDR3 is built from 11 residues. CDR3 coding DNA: TGCAGTGCTAGAGGGGCCATTGAAGCTTTCTTT. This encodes CSARGAIEAFF.

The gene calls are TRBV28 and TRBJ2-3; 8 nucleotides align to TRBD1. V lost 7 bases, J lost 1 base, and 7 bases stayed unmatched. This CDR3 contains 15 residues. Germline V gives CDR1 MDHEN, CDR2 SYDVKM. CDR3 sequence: CASITTGDGTDTQYF. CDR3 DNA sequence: TGTGCCAGCATTACGACAGGGGATGGCACAGATACGCAGTATTTT.

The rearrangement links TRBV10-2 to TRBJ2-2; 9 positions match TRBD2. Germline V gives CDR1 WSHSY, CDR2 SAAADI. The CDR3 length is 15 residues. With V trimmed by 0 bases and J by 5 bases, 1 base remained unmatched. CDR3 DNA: TGCGCCAGCAGTGAGTCCCTAGCGGGGACCGGGGAGCTGTTTTTT. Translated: CASSESLAGTGELFF.

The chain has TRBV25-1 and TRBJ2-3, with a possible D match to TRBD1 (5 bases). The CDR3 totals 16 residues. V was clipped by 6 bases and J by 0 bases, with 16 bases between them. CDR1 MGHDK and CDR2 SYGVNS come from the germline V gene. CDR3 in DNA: TGTGCCAGCAGCCCCAGGGTCTTCCTCAGCACAGATACGCAGTATTTT. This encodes CASSPRVFLSTDTQYF.

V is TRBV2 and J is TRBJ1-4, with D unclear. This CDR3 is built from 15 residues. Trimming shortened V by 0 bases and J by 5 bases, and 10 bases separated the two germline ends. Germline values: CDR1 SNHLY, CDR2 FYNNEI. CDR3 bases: TGTGCCAGCAGTGAAGCGTCCCTCCGGAATGAAAAACTGTTTTTT. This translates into CASSEASLRNEKLFF.

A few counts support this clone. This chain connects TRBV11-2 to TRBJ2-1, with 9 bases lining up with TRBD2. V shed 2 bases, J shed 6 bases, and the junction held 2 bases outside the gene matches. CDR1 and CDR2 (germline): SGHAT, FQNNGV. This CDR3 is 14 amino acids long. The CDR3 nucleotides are TGTGCCAGCAGCTTATCTAGCGGGGCCAATGAGCAGTTCTTC. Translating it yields CASSLSSGANEQFF. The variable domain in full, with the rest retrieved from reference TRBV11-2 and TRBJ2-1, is EAGVAQSPRYKIIEKRQSVAFWCNPISGHATLYWYQQILGQGPKLLIQFQNNGVVDDSQLPKDRFSAERLKGVDSTLKIQPAKLEDSAVYLCASSLSSGANEQFFGPGTRLTVL.

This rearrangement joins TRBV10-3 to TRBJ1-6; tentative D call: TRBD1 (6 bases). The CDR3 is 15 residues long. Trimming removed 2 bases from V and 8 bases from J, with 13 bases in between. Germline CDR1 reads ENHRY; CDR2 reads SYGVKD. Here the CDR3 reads CAISELSRGDSPLHF. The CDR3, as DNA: TGTGCCATCAGTGAGCTAAGCAGGGGTGATTCACCCCTCCACTTT.

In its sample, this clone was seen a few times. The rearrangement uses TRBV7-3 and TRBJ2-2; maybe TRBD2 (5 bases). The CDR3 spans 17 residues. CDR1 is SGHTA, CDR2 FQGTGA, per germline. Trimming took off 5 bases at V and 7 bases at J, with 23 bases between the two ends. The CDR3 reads CASSVKPIGLFGGELFF. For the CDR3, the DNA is TGTGCCAGCAGCGTCAAGCCGATAGGACTCTTCGGCGGGGAGCTGTTTTTT.

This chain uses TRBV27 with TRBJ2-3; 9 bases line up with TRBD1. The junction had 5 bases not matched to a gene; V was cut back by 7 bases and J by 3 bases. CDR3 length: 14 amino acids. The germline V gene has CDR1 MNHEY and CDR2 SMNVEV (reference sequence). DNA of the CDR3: TGTGCCAGCAAGGTGACAGGGGGTACAGATACGCAGTATTTT. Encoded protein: CASKVTGGTDTQYF.

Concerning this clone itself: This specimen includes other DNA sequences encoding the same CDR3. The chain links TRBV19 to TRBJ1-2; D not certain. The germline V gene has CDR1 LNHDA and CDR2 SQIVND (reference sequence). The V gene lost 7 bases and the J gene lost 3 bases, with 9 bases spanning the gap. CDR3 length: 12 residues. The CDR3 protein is CASNERYYGYTF. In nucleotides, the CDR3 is TGTGCCAGTAACGAACGGTACTATGGCTACACCTTC. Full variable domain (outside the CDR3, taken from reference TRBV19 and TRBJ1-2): DGGITQSPKYLFRKEGQNVTLSCEQNLNHDAMYWYRQDPGQGLRLIYYSQIVNDFQKGDIAEGYSVSREKKESFPLTVTSAQKNPTAFYLCASNERYYGYTFGSGTRLTVV.

In DNA form, the CDR3 reads TGTGCCAGCTCACCAAACCAAGAAGGGGGGACCCAGTACTTC. This encodes CASSPNQEGGTQYF. The V and J genes are TRBV18 and TRBJ2-5, with D possibly TRBD1 on 6 matching bases. V lost 2 bases and J lost 7, with 14 bases in between. The CDR3 covers 14 residues. The germline CDR1 and CDR2 sequences are KGHSH and LQKENI.

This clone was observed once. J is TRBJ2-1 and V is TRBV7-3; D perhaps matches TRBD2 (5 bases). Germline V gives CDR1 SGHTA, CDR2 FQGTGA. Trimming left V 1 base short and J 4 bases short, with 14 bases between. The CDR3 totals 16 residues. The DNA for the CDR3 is TGTGCCAGCAGCTTAATGGCCCTAGCCGGATACAATGAGCAGTTCTTC. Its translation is CASSLMALAGYNEQFF.

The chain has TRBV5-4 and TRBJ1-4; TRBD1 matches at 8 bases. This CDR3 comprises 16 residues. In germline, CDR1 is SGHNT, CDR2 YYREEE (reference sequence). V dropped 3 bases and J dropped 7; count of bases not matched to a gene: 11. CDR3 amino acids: CASSSGAGGEGEKLFF. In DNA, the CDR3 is TGTGCCAGCAGCTCGGGGGCAGGGGGCGAAGGTGAAAAACTGTTTTTT.

The CDR3 DNA follows: TGTGCCAGCAAGGGGCGGGACCTTGGGGAGCTGTTTTTT. It codes for CASKGRDLGELFF. The chain combines TRBV27 with TRBJ2-2; tentatively, D is TRBD2 (6 bases). Trimming left V 7 bases short and J 8 bases short, with 14 bases between. Germline V gene sequence: CDR1 MNHEY, CDR2 SMNVEV (reference sequence). CDR3 length: 13 amino acids.

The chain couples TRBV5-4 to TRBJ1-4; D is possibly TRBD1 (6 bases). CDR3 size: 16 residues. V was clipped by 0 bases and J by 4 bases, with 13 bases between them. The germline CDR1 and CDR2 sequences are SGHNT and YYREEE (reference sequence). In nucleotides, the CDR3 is TGTGCCAGCAGCTTGGGGCTAGGGACACTTAATGAAAAACTGTTTTTT. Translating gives CASSLGLGTLNEKLFF.

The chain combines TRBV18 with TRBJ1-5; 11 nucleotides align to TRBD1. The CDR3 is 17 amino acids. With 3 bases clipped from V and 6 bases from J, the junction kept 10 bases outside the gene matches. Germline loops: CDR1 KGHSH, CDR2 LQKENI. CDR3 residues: CASSPGTGGLSAQPQHF. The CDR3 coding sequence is TGTGCCAGCTCACCGGGGACAGGGGGACTCTCCGCTCAGCCCCAGCATTTT. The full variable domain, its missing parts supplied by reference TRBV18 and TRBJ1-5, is NAGVMQNPRHLVRRRGQEARLRCSPMKGHSHVYWYRQLPEEGLKFMVYLQKENIIDESGMPKERFSAEFPKEGPSILRIQQVVRGDSAAYFCASSPGTGGLSAQPQHFGDGTRLSIL.

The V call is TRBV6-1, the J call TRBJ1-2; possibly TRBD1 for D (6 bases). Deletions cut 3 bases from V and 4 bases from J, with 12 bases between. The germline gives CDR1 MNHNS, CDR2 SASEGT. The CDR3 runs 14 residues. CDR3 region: CASSEMGGAYGYTF. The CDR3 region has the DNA TGTGCCAGCAGTGAGATGGGGGGGGCCTATGGCTACACCTTC.

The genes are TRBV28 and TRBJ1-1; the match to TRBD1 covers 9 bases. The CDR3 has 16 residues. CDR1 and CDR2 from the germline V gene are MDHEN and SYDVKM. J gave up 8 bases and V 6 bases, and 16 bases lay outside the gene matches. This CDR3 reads CASSTLGQGLMQEAFF. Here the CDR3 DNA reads TGTGCCAGCAGCACCCTAGGACAGGGGTTAATGCAGGAAGCTTTCTTT.

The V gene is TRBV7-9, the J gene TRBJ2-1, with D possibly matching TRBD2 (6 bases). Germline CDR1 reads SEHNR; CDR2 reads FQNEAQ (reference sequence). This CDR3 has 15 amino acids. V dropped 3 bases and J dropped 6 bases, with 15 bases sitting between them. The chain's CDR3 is CASSLTGVWGNEQFF. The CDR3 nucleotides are TGTGCCAGCAGCTTGACGGGGGTGTGGGGCAATGAGCAGTTCTTC. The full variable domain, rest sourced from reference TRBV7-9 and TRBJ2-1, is DTGVSQNPRHKITKRGQNVTFRCDPISEHNRLYWYRQTLGQGPEFLTYFQNEAQLEKSRLLSDRFSAERPKGSFSTLEIQRTEQGDSAMYLCASSLTGVWGNEQFFGPGTRLTVL.

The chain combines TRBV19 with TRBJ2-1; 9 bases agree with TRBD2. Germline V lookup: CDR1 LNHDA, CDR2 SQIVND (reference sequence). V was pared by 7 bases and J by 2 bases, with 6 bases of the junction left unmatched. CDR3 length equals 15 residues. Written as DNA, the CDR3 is TGTGCCAGTAAAAATGCGGGGGGGACCTACAATGAGCAGTTCTTC. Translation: CASKNAGGTYNEQFF.

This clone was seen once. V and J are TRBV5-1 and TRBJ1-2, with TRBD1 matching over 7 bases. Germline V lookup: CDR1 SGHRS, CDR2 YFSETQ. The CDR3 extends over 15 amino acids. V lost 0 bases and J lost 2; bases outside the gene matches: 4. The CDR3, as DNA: TGCGCCAGCAGCTTGGTTTCAGGGGGGAACTATGGCTACACCTTC. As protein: CASSLVSGGNYGYTF.

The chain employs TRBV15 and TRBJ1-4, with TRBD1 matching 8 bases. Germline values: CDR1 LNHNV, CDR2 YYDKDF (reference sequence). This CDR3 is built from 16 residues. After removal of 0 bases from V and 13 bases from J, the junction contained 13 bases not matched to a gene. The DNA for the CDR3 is TGTGCCACCAGCAGAGATCAGTGGGACAGGCCGTACTCACTGTTTTTT. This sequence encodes CATSRDQWDRPYSLFF.

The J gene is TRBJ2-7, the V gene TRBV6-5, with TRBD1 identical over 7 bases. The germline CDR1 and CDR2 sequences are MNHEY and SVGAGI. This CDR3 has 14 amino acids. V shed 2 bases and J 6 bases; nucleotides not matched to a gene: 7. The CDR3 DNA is TGTGCCAGCAGTTACCAATCGACAGGGATCGAGCAGTACTTC. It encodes CASSYQSTGIEQYF.

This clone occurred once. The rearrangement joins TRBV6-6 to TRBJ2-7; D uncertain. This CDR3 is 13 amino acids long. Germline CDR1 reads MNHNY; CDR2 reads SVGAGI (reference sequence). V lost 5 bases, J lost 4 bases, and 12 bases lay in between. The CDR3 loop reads CASSPETIYEQYF. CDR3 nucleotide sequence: TGTGCCAGCAGTCCAGAGACAATTTACGAGCAGTACTTC.

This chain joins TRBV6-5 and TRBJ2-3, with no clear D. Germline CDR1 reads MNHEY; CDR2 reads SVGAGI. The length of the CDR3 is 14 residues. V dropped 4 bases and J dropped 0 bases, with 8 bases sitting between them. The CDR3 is CASSSYSSTDTQYF. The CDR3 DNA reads TGTGCCAGCAGTTCTTATTCTAGCACAGATACGCAGTATTTT.